The 12 T cell receptor beta chains below were found in one sample sequenced in a study of PD-1 blockade in classical Hodgkin lymphoma. Time point denoted: cycle 4 day 1 (C4D1), after 6 weeks of nivolumab. No patient escaped relapse after autologous stem cell transplantation, and brentuximab vedotin exposure varied. Negative selection with magnetic separation was used to purify CD4+ T cells from thawed PBMCs. Clones were sequenced by immunoSEQ multiplex PCR, and TCRdb holds only the in-frame ones, with some missing. The table includes fewer than 35,000 clones, 90% to 95% detected once. The sample in question was CD4+ T cells from blood, obtained before the fourth cycle of nivolumab. The receptor source for this set is a human donor with classical Hodgkin lymphoma.

This clone occurred once. The chain combines TRBV4-2 with TRBJ1-1; D perhaps matches TRBD1 (6 bases). V gave up 0 bases and J gave up 1 base, with 9 bases separating them. From germline, CDR1 is LGHNA and CDR2 YNFKEQ. This CDR3 comprises 15 residues. The CDR3 DNA sequence: TGTGCCAGCAGCCAAGATCTCAGGGGGAACACTGAAGCTTTCTTT. Translating gives CASSQDLRGNTEAFF.

The table lists this clone with a few counts. The chain employs TRBV5-1 and TRBJ2-5; no reliable D call. Trimming took off 0 bases at V and 2 bases at J, with 8 bases between the two ends. This CDR3 region has 14 residues. CDR1 is SGHRS and CDR2 is YFSETQ in the germline V gene. The DNA of the CDR3 is TGCGCCAGCAGCTTGGAAGTGGGACAAGAGACCCAGTACTTC. It encodes CASSLEVGQETQYF.

The chain uses TRBV11-1 and TRBJ2-7; TRBD2 matches 7 bases. J gave up 0 bases and V 4 bases, and 9 bases lay outside the gene matches. The CDR3 consists of 16 residues. The germline V gene encodes CDR1 SGHAT and CDR2 FQDESV (reference sequence). CDR3 DNA: TGTGCCAGCAGCTCCCCAAGGAGCGGGGTCTCCTACGAGCAGTACTTC. The encoded protein is CASSSPRSGVSYEQYF.

The chain links TRBV5-1 to TRBJ2-5, with D perhaps TRBD2 (6 bases). TRBJ2-7 matches the DNA end more closely, so the J call is doubtful. Per the germline V gene, CDR1 is SGHRS and CDR2 is YFSETQ. This CDR3 is 13 amino acids long. The CDR3, as DNA: TGCGCCAGCAGCTGGGGGACTGCCTCCGAGCAGTACTTC. Translation gives CASSWGTASEQYF.

The chain carries TRBV18 and TRBJ1-1; the D gene is possibly TRBD1 (5 bases). Germline V gives CDR1 KGHSH, CDR2 LQKENI. The CDR3 is made up of 16 amino acids. V shed 2 bases and J shed 1 base, with 14 bases lying between them. The DNA for the CDR3 is TGTGCCAGCTCACCATTACAGGAAACGTCGAACACTGAAGCTTTCTTT. Amino acid sequence: CASSPLQETSNTEAFF.

V usage is TRBV29-1 and J usage is TRBJ1-2, with 8 bases fitting TRBD1. The V segment lost 5 bases and the J segment 4 bases; nucleotides outside the gene matches: 3. Germline V CDR1 and CDR2: SQVTM, ANQGSEA. CDR3 length: 12 amino acids. CDR3 amino acids: CSVQGQGYGYTF. The CDR3 DNA reads TGCAGCGTTCAAGGACAGGGCTATGGCTACACCTTC.

This chain uses TRBV11-1 with TRBJ2-1, with D perhaps assigned TRBD1 or TRBD2 (5 bases each). V lost 3 bases and J lost 1, with 22 bases in between. Germline V gives CDR1 SGHAT, CDR2 FQDESV (reference sequence). CDR3 size: 19 residues. CDR3 nucleotides: TGTGCCAGCAGCTTGGGGATTGGGTTTTTGGGGGAGTCCTACAATGAGCAGTTCTTC. Protein product: CASSLGIGFLGESYNEQFF.

This clone was observed a single time. This sequence joins TRBV2 and TRBJ1-5; 7 bases fit TRBD1. With 6 bases clipped from V and 3 bases from J, the junction kept 11 bases outside the gene matches. Germline lookup yields CDR1 SNHLY and CDR2 FYNNEI. CDR3 length equals 16 residues. The CDR3 nucleotides read TGTGCCAGCAGGCCCAGGGGGGGAGGTTCCAATCAGCCCCAGCATTTT. Protein product: CASRPRGGGSNQPQHF.

There are a few counts of this clone. The chain joins TRBV2 to TRBJ2-1; 10 bases agree with TRBD2. The CDR3 loop spans 12 amino acids. With V trimmed by 6 bases and J by 13 bases, 6 bases remained unmatched. The germline gives CDR1 SNHLY, CDR2 FYNNEI. CDR3 loop: CASRASGGPQFF. The CDR3 bases are TGTGCCAGCAGAGCTAGCGGGGGACCCCAGTTCTTC.

This clone showed up just once. This CDR3 is CASSIITGELFF. DNA for the CDR3: TGTGCCAGCAGCATCATCACCGGGGAGCTGTTTTTT. The J gene is TRBJ2-2, the V gene TRBV6-5; no clear D gene. The ends were cut back, 6 bases at V and 4 bases at J, with 6 bases in the middle. Germline CDR1 and CDR2: MNHEY and SVGAGI. This CDR3 has 12 residues.

V gene TRBV4-1 combines with J gene TRBJ1-4, with D unclear. Germline values: CDR1 MGHRA, CDR2 YSYEKL. The ends were cut back, 4 bases at V and 8 bases at J, with 11 bases in the middle. The CDR3 covers 13 residues. CDR3 protein: CASSRLEEEKLFF. The CDR3, as DNA: TGCGCCAGCAGCCGCCTCGAGGAGGAAAAACTGTTTTTT.

The genes are TRBV6-5 and TRBJ2-7, with unresolved D. V dropped 6 bases and J dropped 3 bases, with 18 bases sitting between them. From germline, CDR1 is MNHEY and CDR2 SVGAGI. The CDR3 has 15 residues. In nucleotides, the CDR3 is TGTGCCAGCAGCCCCCCCGGGCGTACCCTCTACGAGCAGTACTTC. Translating gives CASSPPGRTLYEQYF.